This T cell receptor (beta chain) was identified in a study of blood T cell repertoires in COVID-19. About the study: Sites in the United States, Italy and Spain provided acute and convalescent COVID-19 samples.

The assay was immunoSEQ multiplex PCR, and TCRdb's table has in-frame clones only and misses some. The data contain approximately 120,000 clones, around 85% of them singletons. The CDR3 loop spans 15 amino acids. V lost 5 bases, J lost 7 bases, and 13 bases stayed unmatched. CDR1 and CDR2 (germline): SGHRS, YFSETQ. The sequenced sample consisted of peripheral blood. The sequence derives from a woman older than 75 with COVID-19, enrolled during active disease. V and J are TRBV5-1 and TRBJ2-7; 9 bases agree with TRBD1. The chain's CDR3 is CASSPAGTGLLEQYF. CDR3 bases: TGCGCCAGCAGTCCGGCCGGGACAGGGCTTTTGGAGCAGTACTTC.